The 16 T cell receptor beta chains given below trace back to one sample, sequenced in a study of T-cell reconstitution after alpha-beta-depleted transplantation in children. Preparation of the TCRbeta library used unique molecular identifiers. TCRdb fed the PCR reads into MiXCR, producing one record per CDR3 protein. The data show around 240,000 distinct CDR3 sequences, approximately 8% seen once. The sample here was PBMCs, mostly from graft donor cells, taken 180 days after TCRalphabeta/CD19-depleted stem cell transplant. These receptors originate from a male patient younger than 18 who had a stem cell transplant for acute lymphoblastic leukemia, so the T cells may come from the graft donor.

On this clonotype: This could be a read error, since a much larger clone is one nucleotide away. CDR3 loop: CSVEDLTRGEQYF. CDR3 DNA: TGCAGCGTTGAAGATCTTACGAGGGGCGAGCAGTACTTC. The rearrangement links TRBV29-1 to TRBJ2-7; D possibly uses TRBD1 or TRBD2 (5 bases each). Germline CDR1 is SQVTM and CDR2 is ANQGSEA. The CDR3 spans 13 residues. The V gene lost 0 bases and the J gene lost 6 bases, with 12 bases spanning the gap.

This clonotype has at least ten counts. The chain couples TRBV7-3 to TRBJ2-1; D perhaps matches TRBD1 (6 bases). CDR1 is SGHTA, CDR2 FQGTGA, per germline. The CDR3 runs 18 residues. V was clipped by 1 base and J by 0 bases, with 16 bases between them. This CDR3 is CASSLSGRDTGSYNEQFF. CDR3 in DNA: TGTGCCAGCAGCTTAAGCGGCCGGGACACCGGCTCCTACAATGAGCAGTTCTTC.

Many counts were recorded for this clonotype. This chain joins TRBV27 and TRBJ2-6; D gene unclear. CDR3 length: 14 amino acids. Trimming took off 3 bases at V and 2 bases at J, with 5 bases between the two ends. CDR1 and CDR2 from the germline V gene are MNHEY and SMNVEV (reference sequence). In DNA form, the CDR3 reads TGTGCCAGCAGTTTCTCCCCTGGGGCCAACGTCCTGACTTTC. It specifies CASSFSPGANVLTF.

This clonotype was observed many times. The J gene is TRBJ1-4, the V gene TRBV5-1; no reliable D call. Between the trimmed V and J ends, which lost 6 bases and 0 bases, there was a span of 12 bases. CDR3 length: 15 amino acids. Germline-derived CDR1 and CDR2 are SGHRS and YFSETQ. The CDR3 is CASTSSGSTNEKLFF. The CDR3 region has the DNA TGCGCCAGCACCTCATCGGGGTCAACTAATGAAAAACTGTTTTTT. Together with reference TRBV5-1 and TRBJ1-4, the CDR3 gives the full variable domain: KAGVTQTPRYLIKTRGQQVTLSCSPISGHRSVSWYQQTPGQGLQFLFEYFSETQRNKGNFPGRFSGRQFSNSRSEMNVSTLELGDSALYLCASTSSGSTNEKLFFGSGTQLSVL.

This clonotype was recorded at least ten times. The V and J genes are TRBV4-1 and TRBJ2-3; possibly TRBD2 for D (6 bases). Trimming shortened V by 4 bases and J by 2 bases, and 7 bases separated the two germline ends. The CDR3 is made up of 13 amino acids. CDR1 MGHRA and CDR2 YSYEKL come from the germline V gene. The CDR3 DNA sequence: TGCGCCAGCAGCCGGGGGGACACAGATACGCAGTATTTT. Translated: CASSRGDTDTQYF.

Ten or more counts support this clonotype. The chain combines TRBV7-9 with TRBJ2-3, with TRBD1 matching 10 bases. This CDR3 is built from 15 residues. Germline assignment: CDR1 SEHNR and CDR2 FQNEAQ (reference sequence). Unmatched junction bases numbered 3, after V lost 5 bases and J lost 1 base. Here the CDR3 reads CASSAGTGGTDTQYF. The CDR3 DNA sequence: TGTGCCAGCAGCGCCGGGACAGGGGGCACAGATACGCAGTATTTT.

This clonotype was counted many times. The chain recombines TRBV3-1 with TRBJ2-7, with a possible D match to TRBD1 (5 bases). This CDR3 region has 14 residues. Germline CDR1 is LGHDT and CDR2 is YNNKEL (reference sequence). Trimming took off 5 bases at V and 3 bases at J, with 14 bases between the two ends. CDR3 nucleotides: TGTGCCAGCAGCTCAAGGGGCACGTACTACGAGCAGTACTTC. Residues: CASSSRGTYYEQYF.

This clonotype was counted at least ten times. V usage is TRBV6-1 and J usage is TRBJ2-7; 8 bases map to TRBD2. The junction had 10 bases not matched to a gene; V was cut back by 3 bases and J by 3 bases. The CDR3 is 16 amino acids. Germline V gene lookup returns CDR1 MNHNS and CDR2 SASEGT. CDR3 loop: CASSEISGVGGYEQYF. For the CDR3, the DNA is TGTGCCAGCAGTGAGATTAGCGGGGTGGGAGGCTACGAGCAGTACTTC.

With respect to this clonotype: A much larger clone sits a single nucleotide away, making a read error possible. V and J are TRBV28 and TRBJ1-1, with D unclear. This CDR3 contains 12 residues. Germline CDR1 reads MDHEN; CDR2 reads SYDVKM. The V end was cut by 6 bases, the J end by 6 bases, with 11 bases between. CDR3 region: CASSWPGPEAFF. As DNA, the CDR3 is TGTGCCAGCAGCTGGCCTGGGCCTGAAGCTTTCTTT.

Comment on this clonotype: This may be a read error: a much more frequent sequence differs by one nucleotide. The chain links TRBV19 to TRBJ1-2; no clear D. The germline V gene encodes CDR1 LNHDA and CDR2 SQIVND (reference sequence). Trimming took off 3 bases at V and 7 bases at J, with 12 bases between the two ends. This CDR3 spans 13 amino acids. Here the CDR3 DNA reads TGTGCCAGTAGTATGAAGTCTCGGGGTGGCTACACCTTC. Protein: CASSMKSRGGYTF.

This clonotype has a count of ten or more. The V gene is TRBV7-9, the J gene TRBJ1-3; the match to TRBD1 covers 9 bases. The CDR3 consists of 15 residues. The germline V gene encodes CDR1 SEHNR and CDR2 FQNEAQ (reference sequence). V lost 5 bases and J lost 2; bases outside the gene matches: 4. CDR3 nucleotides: TGTGCCAGCAGCGCCAGGACAGGGGCTGGAAACACCATATATTTT. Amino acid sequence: CASSARTGAGNTIYF. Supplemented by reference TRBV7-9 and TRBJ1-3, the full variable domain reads DTGVSQNPRHKITKRGQNVTFRCDPISEHNRLYWYRQTLGQGPEFLTYFQNEAQLEKSRLLSDRFSAERPKGSFSTLEIQRTEQGDSAMYLCASSARTGAGNTIYFGEGSWLTVV.

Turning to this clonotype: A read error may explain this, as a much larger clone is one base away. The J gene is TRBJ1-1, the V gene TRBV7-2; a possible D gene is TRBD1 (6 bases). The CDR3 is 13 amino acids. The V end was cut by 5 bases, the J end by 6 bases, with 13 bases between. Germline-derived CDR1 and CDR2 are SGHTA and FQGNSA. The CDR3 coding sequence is TGTGCCAGCAGCCGAGGGGGAGAAGCTGAAGCTTTCTTT. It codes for CASSRGGEAEAFF.

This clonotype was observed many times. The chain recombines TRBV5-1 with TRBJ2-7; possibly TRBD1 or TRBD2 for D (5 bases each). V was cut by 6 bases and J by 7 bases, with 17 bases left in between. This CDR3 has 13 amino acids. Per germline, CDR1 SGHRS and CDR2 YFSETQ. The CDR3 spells CASTTEGPSEQYF. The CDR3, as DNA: TGCGCCAGCACCACCGAGGGGCCTAGTGAGCAGTACTTC.

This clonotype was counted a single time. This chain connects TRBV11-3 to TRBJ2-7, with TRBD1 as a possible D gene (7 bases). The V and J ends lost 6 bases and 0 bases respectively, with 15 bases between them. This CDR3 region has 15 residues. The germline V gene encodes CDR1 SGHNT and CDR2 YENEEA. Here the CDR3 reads CASSPGGSSSYEQYF. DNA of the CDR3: TGTGCCAGCAGTCCAGGGGGGTCCTCCTCCTACGAGCAGTACTTC.

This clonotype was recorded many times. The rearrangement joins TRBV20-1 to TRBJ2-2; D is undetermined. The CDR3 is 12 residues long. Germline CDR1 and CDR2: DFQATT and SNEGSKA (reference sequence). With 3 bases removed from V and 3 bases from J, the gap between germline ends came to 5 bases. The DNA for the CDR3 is TGCAGTGCTAGGCCTCACACCGGGGAGCTGTTTTTT. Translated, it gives CSARPHTGELFF.

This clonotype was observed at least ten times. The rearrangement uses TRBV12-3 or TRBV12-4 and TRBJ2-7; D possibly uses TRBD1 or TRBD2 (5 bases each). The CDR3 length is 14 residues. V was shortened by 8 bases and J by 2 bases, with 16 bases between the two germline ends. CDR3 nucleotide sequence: TGTGCCAGCGCAAGCCGACCGGGACCCTACGAGCAGTACTTC. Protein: CASASRPGPYEQYF.